Listed here are 19 T cell receptor beta chains from one sample, sequenced in a study of blood T cell repertoires in COVID-19. Sequenced by immunoSEQ multiplex PCR; TCRdb stores in-frame clones only, minus some. The table lists under 30,000 clones, around 92% of them singletons. Sequencing was done on a sample of peripheral blood. The receptor set was obtained from a human donor in a cohort sampled during active COVID-19.

The V and J genes are TRBV4-1 and TRBJ1-3; D not certain. V lost 0 bases and J lost 0, with 24 bases in between. This CDR3 region has 21 residues. Per germline, CDR1 MGHRA and CDR2 YSYEKL. CDR3 protein: CASSQDRIGRTYSSSGNTIYF. DNA of the CDR3: TGCGCCAGCAGCCAAGACAGGATCGGCCGCACCTATTCGAGCTCTGGAAACACCATATATTTT.

V is TRBV19 and J is TRBJ1-6; 7 bases match TRBD1. V was clipped by 4 bases and J by 5 bases; unmatched bases: 5. CDR1 is LNHDA, CDR2 SQIVND, per germline (reference sequence). CDR3 length: 15 amino acids. The CDR3 sequence is CASSTTGQNNSPLHF. The CDR3 coding sequence is TGTGCCAGTAGTACGACGGGACAGAATAATTCACCCCTCCACTTT.

CDR3: CAISAGTNDPWYF. The CDR3 DNA sequence: TGTGCCATCAGTGCTGGGACTAACGACCCGTGGTACTTC. This chain joins TRBV10-3 and TRBJ2-7, with 7 bases fitting TRBD2. CDR3 length equals 13 residues. V was clipped by 4 bases and J by 12 bases; unmatched bases: 12. CDR1 is ENHRY, CDR2 SYGVKD, per germline.

The gene calls are TRBV13 and TRBJ2-6; D gene unclear. The germline V gene has CDR1 PRHDT and CDR2 FYEKMQ (reference sequence). This CDR3 has 15 residues. The V end was cut by 3 bases, the J end by 0 bases, with 6 bases between. The CDR3 is CASSFRSSGANVLTF. Here the CDR3 DNA reads TGTGCCAGCAGCTTCCGGTCCTCTGGGGCCAACGTCCTGACTTTC.

This chain joins TRBV4-3 and TRBJ1-5; D gene ambiguous. The CDR3 length is 14 residues. Trimming cost V 1 base and J 6 bases, with 10 bases left between them. Germline V gives CDR1 LGHNA, CDR2 YSLEER. CDR3 loop: CASSQVAGSQPQHF. The DNA for the CDR3 is TGCGCCAGCAGCCAAGTGGCGGGAAGTCAGCCCCAGCATTTT.

J is TRBJ1-1 and V is TRBV5-4; no reliable D call. This CDR3 has 15 amino acids. Germline CDR1 reads SGHNT; CDR2 reads YYREEE (reference sequence). Deletions cut 1 base from V and 0 bases from J, with 10 bases between. CDR3 in amino acids: CASSLNAGMNTEAFF. CDR3 DNA sequence: TGTGCCAGCAGCTTGAACGCGGGGATGAACACTGAAGCTTTCTTT.

The J gene is TRBJ1-2, the V gene TRBV4-2; 8 nucleotides line up with TRBD1. Per the germline V gene, CDR1 is LGHNA and CDR2 is YNFKEQ. The CDR3 is made up of 15 amino acids. V lost 3 bases and J lost 2; bases outside the gene matches: 5. This CDR3 is CASSHARTGNYGYTF. The CDR3 coding sequence is TGTGCCAGCAGCCACGCCCGGACAGGGAACTATGGCTACACCTTC.

The rearrangement uses TRBV6-6 and TRBJ1-1; D gene uncertain. CDR3 length: 14 amino acids. The ends were cut back, 0 bases at V and 0 bases at J, with 5 bases in the middle. Germline V lookup: CDR1 MNHNY, CDR2 SVGAGI (reference sequence). The CDR3 DNA is TGTGCCAGCAGTTACTCAGGAGTGAACACTGAAGCTTTCTTT. Its translation is CASSYSGVNTEAFF.

J is TRBJ1-1 and V is TRBV20-1; D is undetermined. The CDR3 runs to 14 residues. The germline V gene encodes CDR1 DFQATT and CDR2 SNEGSKA (reference sequence). Trimming left V 3 bases short and J 3 bases short, with 14 bases between. CDR3 DNA: TGCAGTGCTAGTGGGCAGCTTGGAGACACTGAAGCTTTCTTT. As protein: CSASGQLGDTEAFF.

The chain is built from TRBV4-2 and TRBJ1-1; maybe TRBD1 (5 bases). The V gene's germline CDR1 is LGHNA and CDR2 YNFKEQ. The CDR3 is 14 amino acids. V dropped 0 bases and J dropped 8 bases, with 13 bases sitting between them. In DNA form, the CDR3 reads TGTGCCAGCAGCCAAGATTGGCAGGGTAAGGAAGCTTTCTTT. Translated: CASSQDWQGKEAFF.

In its sample, this clone was seen a few times. The chain combines TRBV3-1 (or the pseudogene TRBV3-2) with TRBJ2-5, with D maybe TRBD2 (5 bases). Germline CDR1 is LGHDT and CDR2 is YNNKEL (reference sequence). This CDR3 has 13 amino acids. The V gene lost 0 bases and the J gene lost 5 bases, with 7 bases spanning the gap. The CDR3 DNA is TGTGCCAGCAGCCAAGACGGGGTGGAGACCCAGTACTTC. As protein: CASSQDGVETQYF.

The table lists this clone with a count of one. The CDR3 region is CASSIVMSGNEQFF. The CDR3 nucleotides read TGTGCCAGTAGTATAGTCATGTCAGGCAATGAGCAGTTCTTC. The rearrangement links TRBV19 to TRBJ2-1; the D is unclear. Germline values: CDR1 LNHDA, CDR2 SQIVND (reference sequence). Trimming stripped 1 base from V and 6 bases from J, with 10 bases between. This CDR3 has 14 residues.

The chain has TRBV2 and TRBJ1-1; D might be TRBD1 (5 bases). With 6 bases removed from V and 4 bases from J, the gap between germline ends came to 18 bases. Looked up from germline, CDR1 is SNHLY and CDR2 is FYNNEI. This CDR3 region has 15 residues. CDR3 amino acids: CASRYRQQSGTEAFF. The CDR3 bases are TGTGCCAGCAGATACAGACAGCAATCGGGCACTGAAGCTTTCTTT.

The chain links TRBV10-3 to TRBJ2-5, with D maybe TRBD1 (5 bases). Between the trimmed V and J ends, which lost 2 bases and 5 bases, there was a span of 9 bases. The CDR3 loop spans 13 amino acids. Per germline, CDR1 ENHRY and CDR2 SYGVKD. Here the CDR3 reads CAISESPGETQYF. The CDR3 bases are TGTGCCATCAGTGAGAGCCCAGGGGAGACCCAGTACTTC.

This chain uses TRBV2 with TRBJ1-4; 10 bases map to TRBD1. Germline V gives CDR1 SNHLY, CDR2 FYNNEI. The CDR3 has 15 residues. V dropped 4 bases and J dropped 7; count of bases not matched to a gene: 6. Here the CDR3 DNA reads TGTGCCAGCAGTGGATCACGGGACAGGGGTGAAAAACTGTTTTTT. Translation: CASSGSRDRGEKLFF.

In this sample, this clone turned up a few times. This chain uses TRBV6-1 with TRBJ2-2; D perhaps matches TRBD2 (6 bases). The CDR3 length is 13 residues. Trimming took off 0 bases at V and 9 bases at J, with 8 bases between the two ends. Germline V CDR1 and CDR2: MNHNS, SASEGT. The CDR3 DNA is TGTGCCAGCAGTGAAGCACTAGCCAGGGAGCTGTTTTTT. The encoded protein is CASSEALARELFF.

V usage is TRBV3-1 (or the pseudogene TRBV3-2) and J usage is TRBJ1-3; a possible D gene is TRBD1 (5 bases). V was trimmed by 4 bases and J by 3 bases, leaving 16 bases between them. The germline V gene encodes CDR1 LGHDT and CDR2 YNNKEL (reference sequence). The CDR3 length is 16 residues. The CDR3 loop reads CASSPPWGGNGNTIYF. CDR3 in DNA: TGTGCCAGCAGCCCCCCTTGGGGGGGGAATGGAAACACCATATATTTT.

This chain joins TRBV9 and TRBJ2-3; TRBD2 is a possible D gene (5 bases). The CDR3 contains 15 residues. V was clipped by 0 bases and J by 2 bases, with 10 bases between them. CDR1 and CDR2 (germline): SGDLS, YYNGEE. CDR3 DNA sequence: TGTGCCAGCAGCGTAGCGGGGAGATACACAGATACGCAGTATTTT. It encodes CASSVAGRYTDTQYF.

The chain joins TRBV7-6 to TRBJ1-1, with TRBD1 identical over 9 bases. Germline CDR1 and CDR2: SGHVS and FNYEAQ. After removal of 3 bases from V and 8 bases from J, the junction contained 7 bases not matched to a gene. This CDR3 contains 14 residues. The CDR3 nucleotides are TGTGCCAGCAGCTTGACAGGGGGGGGTGCGGAAGCTTTCTTT. Its protein product is CASSLTGGGAEAFF.